A single sample gave rise to the 3 T cell receptor beta chains below, sequenced in a study of blood T cell repertoires in COVID-19. Sequencing used immunoSEQ multiplex PCR; TCRdb keeps in-frame clones, though not all of them. The sample records about 98,000 clones, about 85% being singletons. Sequences were obtained from peripheral blood. These receptors originate from a man aged 45-60 years with active COVID-19.

This rearrangement joins TRBV29-1 to TRBJ2-1; 7 nucleotides line up with TRBD2. CDR1 is SQVTM, CDR2 ANQGSEA, per germline. V lost 5 bases and J lost 0; bases outside the gene matches: 4. The CDR3 sequence is 14 residues long. CDR3: CSVSGGSSYNEQFF. Written as DNA, the CDR3 is TGCAGCGTTTCCGGGGGGAGCTCCTACAATGAGCAGTTCTTC.

This clone was recorded a few times. The chain couples TRBV7-9 to TRBJ1-2; D is unclear. Looked up from germline, CDR1 is SEHNR and CDR2 is FQNEAQ (reference sequence). The CDR3 is 14 amino acids. Trimming took off 6 bases at V and 5 bases at J, with 16 bases between the two ends. For the CDR3, the DNA is TGTGCCAGCAGTCGCGGACGGGGAGATTATGGCTACACCTTC. It codes for CASSRGRGDYGYTF.

The rearrangement links TRBV3-1 (or the pseudogene TRBV3-2) to TRBJ2-7; D ambiguous. V dropped 1 base and J dropped 2 bases, with 12 bases sitting between them. This CDR3 comprises 15 residues. CDR1 is LGHDT and CDR2 is YNNKEL in the germline V gene (reference sequence). CDR3 loop: CASSQGATITYEQYF. CDR3 nucleotides: TGTGCCAGCAGCCAAGGGGCAACAATTACCTACGAGCAGTACTTC.